The present T cell receptor beta chain was sequenced within a study of Graves' ophthalmopathy and Graves' hyperthyroidism. As for the study in general: No treatment had been given when peripheral blood was collected at initial diagnosis. Findings of the study overall: It was with 65% to 71% sensitivity and approximately 72% specificity that the model predicted ophthalmopathy progression.

RNA transcripts provided the template for amplifying TCR beta CDR3 regions. HTBI primers were used in a first-round RT-PCR, which preceded a second-round multiplex PCR. TCRdb reanalysed the multiplex PCR reads using MiXCR and keeps one entry per CDR3 protein. Of more than 300,000 distinct CDR3 sequences in the sample, approximately 15% are singletons; the top ten hold about 7.3%. V was shortened by 5 bases and J by 4 bases, with 12 bases between the two germline ends. Germline V gene data show CDR1 as SGHRS and CDR2 as YFSETQ. This CDR3 has 13 residues. This clonotype was found many times. Its antigen remains unknown.

This sequence was found in a woman aged 18-29 years with stable Graves' hyperthyroidism. The sequencing input was peripheral blood. This rearrangement joins TRBV5-1 to TRBJ1-1; D may be TRBD1 (6 bases). The CDR3 DNA reads TGCGCCAGCAGAACAGGGATAGTCACTGAAGCTTTCTTT. It codes for CASRTGIVTEAFF.